Each of the 6 T cell receptor beta chains below was sequenced from the same sample in a study of beta chain features in type 1 diabetes. Whole-study results and caveats: For Type 1 diabetes patients, all four CD4+ subsets carried TCRB CDR3s that were moderately but significantly shorter.

The entirety of the isolated RNA underwent reverse transcription, so expressed TCRB transcripts were sequenced. Using immunoSEQ multiplex PCR, the repertoire was profiled, and TCRdb retains in-frame clones only, with some absent. The data contain about 740,000 clones, roughly an eighth of them seen just once; the ten biggest clones take up less than 0.025%. Their antigens remain unidentified. Sequenced material: naive CD4+ T cells from blood. The source is a man aged 18 to 29 with type 1 diabetes.

The chain is built from TRBV15 and TRBJ1-2; D gene unclear. This CDR3 comprises 13 residues. The germline gives CDR1 LNHNV, CDR2 YYDKDF (reference sequence). The ends were cut back, 4 bases at V and 4 bases at J, with 10 bases in the middle. The CDR3 coding sequence is TGTGCCACCAGCACAGAACCCCTCTATGGCTACACCTTC. This translates into CATSTEPLYGYTF.

V is TRBV30 and J is TRBJ2-4; 7 bases align to TRBD2. J was trimmed by 9 bases and V by 4 bases; bases with no gene match: 6. This CDR3 spans 12 amino acids. Germline V lookup: CDR1 GTSNPN, CDR2 SVGIG (reference sequence). The CDR3 is CAWNNGEGIQYF. CDR3 in DNA: TGTGCCTGGAACAACGGGGAGGGCATTCAGTACTTC.

This chain joins TRBV11-2 and TRBJ2-3; 12 nucleotides align to TRBD2. V was pared by 1 base and J by 3 bases, with 2 bases of the junction left unmatched. The CDR3 is made up of 16 amino acids. Germline-derived CDR1 and CDR2 are SGHAT and FQNNGV. CDR3 sequence: CASSLAGTSGTDTQYF. The CDR3 DNA reads TGTGCCAGCAGCTTAGCCGGGACTAGCGGGACAGATACGCAGTATTTT.

This clone was detected a few times. Other DNA sequences of this sample code for an identical CDR3. CDR3: CASSRDRDYEQYF. CDR3 bases: TGTGCCAGTAGTAGGGACAGAGACTACGAGCAGTACTTC. This chain links TRBV19 with TRBJ2-7; 7 bases map to TRBD1. The CDR3 runs 13 residues. Germline loops: CDR1 LNHDA, CDR2 SQIVND (reference sequence). Trimming at V came to 4 bases and at J to 3 bases, leaving 3 bases not matched to a gene.

This rearrangement joins TRBV5-1 to TRBJ2-3; D is uncertain. The CDR3 spans 14 residues. Germline V gene lookup returns CDR1 SGHRS and CDR2 YFSETQ. Trimming pared 5 bases from V and 0 bases from J, leaving 10 bases between. The CDR3 loop reads CASSAVSSTDTQYF. In DNA form, the CDR3 reads TGCGCCAGCAGTGCGGTATCTAGCACAGATACGCAGTATTTT.

This clone turned up a few times. The V and J genes are TRBV6-5 and TRBJ2-1; 7 bases are a match to TRBD2. The germline gives CDR1 MNHEY, CDR2 SVGAGI. Germline trimming cut 4 bases from V and 13 bases from J; bases unmatched to any gene: 7. The CDR3 contains 12 residues. The CDR3 protein is CASSFRGGRQFF. CDR3 nucleotide sequence: TGTGCCAGCAGTTTCCGCGGGGGACGTCAGTTCTTC.